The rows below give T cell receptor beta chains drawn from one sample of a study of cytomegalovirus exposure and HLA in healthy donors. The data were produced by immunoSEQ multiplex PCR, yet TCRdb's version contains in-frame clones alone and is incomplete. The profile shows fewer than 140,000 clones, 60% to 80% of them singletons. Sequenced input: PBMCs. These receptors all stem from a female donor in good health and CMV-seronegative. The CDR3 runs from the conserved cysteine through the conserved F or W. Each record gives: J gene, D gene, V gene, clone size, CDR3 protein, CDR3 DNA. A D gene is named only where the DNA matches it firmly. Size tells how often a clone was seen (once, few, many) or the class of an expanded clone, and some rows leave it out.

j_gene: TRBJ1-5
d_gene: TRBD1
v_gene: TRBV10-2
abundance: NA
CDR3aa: CASSKTGQVNQPQHF
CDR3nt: TGCGCCAGCTCTAAGACGGGACAGGTCAATCAGCCCCAGCATTTT

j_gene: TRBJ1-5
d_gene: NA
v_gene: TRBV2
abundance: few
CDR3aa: CASRGRQGPDQPQHF
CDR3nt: TGTGCCAGCAGAGGGCGGCAGGGGCCCGATCAGCCCCAGCATTTT

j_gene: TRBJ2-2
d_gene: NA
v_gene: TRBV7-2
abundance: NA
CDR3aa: CASSLGGGIELFF
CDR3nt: TGTGCCAGCAGCTTGGGTGGGGGGATTGAGCTGTTTTTT

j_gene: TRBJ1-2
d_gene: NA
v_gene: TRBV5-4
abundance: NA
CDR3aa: CASSLASFGYTF
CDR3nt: TGTGCCAGCAGCTTGGCCTCGTTTGGCTACACCTTC

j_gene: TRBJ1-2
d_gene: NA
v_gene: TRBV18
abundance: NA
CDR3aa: CASTQGRGYTF
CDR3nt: TGTGCCAGTACCCAGGGCCGCGGCTACACCTTC

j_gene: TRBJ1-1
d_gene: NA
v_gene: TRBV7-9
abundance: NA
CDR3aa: CASSVRQAADTEAFF
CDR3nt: TGTGCCAGCAGCGTAAGACAGGCGGCGGACACTGAAGCTTTCTTT

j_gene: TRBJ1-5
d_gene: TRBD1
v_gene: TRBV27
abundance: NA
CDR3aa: CASSLTGRSNQPQHF
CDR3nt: TGTGCCAGCAGTTTGACAGGGCGTAGCAATCAGCCCCAGCATTTT

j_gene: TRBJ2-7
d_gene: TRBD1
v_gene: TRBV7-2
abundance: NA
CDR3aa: CASSLIRDSYEQYF
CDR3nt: TGTGCCAGCAGCCTAATCCGGGACAGCTACGAGCAGTACTTC

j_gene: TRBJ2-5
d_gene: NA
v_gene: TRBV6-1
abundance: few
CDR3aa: CASSDERRETQYF
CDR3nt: TGTGCCAGCAGTGATGAGCGCCGGGAGACCCAGTACTTC

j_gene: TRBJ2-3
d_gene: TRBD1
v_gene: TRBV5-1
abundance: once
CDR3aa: CASSTRTGGTDTQYF
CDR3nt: TGCGCCAGCAGCACTCGGACAGGGGGCACAGATACGCAGTATTTT

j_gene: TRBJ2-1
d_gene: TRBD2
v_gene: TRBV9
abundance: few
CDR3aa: CASSVSSPGLAGAPSYNEQFF
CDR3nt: TGTGCCAGCAGCGTGTCGAGCCCGGGACTAGCGGGAGCACCCTCCTACAATGAGCAGTTCTTC

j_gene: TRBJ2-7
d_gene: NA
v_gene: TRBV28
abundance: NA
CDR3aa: CAIGTGVANEQYF
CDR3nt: TGTGCCATCGGGACGGGAGTCGCGAACGAGCAGTACTTC

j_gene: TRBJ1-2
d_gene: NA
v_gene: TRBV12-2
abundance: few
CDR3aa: CASRLRQGEIYGYTF
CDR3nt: TGTGCAAGTCGCTTAAGGCAGGGTGAAATCTATGGCTACACCTTC

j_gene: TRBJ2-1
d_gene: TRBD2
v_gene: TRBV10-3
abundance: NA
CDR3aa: CAISLLAGARNEQFF
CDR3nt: TGTGCCATCAGCCTACTAGCGGGAGCTAGGAATGAGCAGTTCTTC

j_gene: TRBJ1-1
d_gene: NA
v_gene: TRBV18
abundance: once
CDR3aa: CASSLSAENTEAFF
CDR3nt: TGTGCCAGCTCCCTATCTGCTGAGAACACTGAAGCTTTCTTT

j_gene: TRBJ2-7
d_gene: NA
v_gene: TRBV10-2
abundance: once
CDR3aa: CASTDETGYEQYF
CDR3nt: TGCGCCAGCACCGATGAGACAGGCTACGAGCAGTACTTC

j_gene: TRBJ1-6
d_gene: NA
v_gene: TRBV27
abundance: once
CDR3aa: CASSLGHFAPLHF
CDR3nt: TGTGCCAGCAGTTTGGGGCATTTTGCACCCCTCCACTTT

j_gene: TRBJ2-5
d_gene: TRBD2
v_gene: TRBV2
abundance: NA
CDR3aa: CASSILAGRKETQYF
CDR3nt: TGTGCCAGCAGTATTTTAGCGGGACGGAAAGAGACCCAGTACTTC

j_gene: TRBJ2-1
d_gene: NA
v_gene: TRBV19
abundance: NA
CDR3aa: CASSIEAGPYNEQFF
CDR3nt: TGTGCCAGTAGTATAGAAGCGGGCCCATACAATGAGCAGTTCTTC

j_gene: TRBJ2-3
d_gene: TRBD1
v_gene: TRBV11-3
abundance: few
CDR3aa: CASSGQGFTHTDTQYF
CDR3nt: TGTGCCAGCAGCGGACAGGGTTTTACACACACAGATACGCAGTATTTT

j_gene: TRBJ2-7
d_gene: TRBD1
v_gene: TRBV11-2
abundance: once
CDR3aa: CASSLDPNRGYEQYF
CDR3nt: TGTGCCAGCAGCTTAGATCCTAACAGGGGCTACGAGCAGTACTTC

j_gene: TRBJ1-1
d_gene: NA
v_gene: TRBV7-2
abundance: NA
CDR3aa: CASSFRKGANTEAFF
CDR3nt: TGTGCCAGCAGCTTTCGGAAAGGGGCGAACACTGAAGCTTTCTTT

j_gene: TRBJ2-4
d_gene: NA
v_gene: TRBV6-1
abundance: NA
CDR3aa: CASTEVRARENIQYF
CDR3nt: TGTGCCAGCACCGAGGTCAGGGCAAGAGAAAACATTCAGTACTTC

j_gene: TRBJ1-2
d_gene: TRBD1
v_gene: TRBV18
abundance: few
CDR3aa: CASSPAGTGSSFDYGYTF
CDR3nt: TGTGCCAGCTCACCCGCCGGGACAGGATCCTCTTTTGACTATGGCTACACCTTC

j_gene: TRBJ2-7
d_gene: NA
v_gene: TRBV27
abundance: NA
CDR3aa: CASSPGGISYEQYF
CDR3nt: TGTGCCAGCAGTCCGGGGGGCATTTCCTACGAGCAGTACTTC

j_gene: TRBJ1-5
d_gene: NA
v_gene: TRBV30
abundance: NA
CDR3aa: CAWSAGGSNQPQHF
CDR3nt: TGTGCCTGGAGCGCGGGGGGTAGCAATCAGCCCCAGCATTTT

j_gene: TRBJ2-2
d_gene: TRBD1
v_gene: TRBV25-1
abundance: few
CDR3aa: CASSPRDRGGAGELFF
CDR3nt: TGTGCCAGCAGTCCCCGGGACAGGGGAGGGGCCGGGGAGCTGTTTTTT

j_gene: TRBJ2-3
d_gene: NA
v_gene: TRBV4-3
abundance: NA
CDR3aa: CASSQDGANEVDTQYF
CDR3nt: TGCGCCAGCAGCCAAGATGGGGCTAACGAAGTAGATACGCAGTATTTT

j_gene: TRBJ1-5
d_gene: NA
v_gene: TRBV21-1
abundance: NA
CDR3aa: CASTPTDRGGNQPQHF
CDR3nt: TGTGCCAGCACCCCGACCGACAGGGGAGGGAATCAGCCCCAGCATTTT

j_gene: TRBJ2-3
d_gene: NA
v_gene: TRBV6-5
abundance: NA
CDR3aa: CASSSPGGTTDTQYF
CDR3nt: TGTGCCAGCAGTTCCCCCGGGGGAACCACAGATACGCAGTATTTT